The next 26 T cell receptor beta chains were all read from a single sample in a study of beta chain features in type 1 diabetes. Study observations and caveats: Among all four CD4+ subsets, Type 1 diabetes patients had TCRB CDR3s that were moderately but significantly shorter.

Antigens for these TCRs are unknown. Expressed TCRB transcripts were sequenced because the isolated RNA had all been reverse transcribed beforehand. TCRdb keeps only in-frame clones here, not all; method: immunoSEQ multiplex PCR. This sample carries around 56,000 clones, roughly half of them seen once, and the ten largest clones take around 2.7%. The specimen was Tregs from blood. Receptors originate from a woman aged 40 to 50 with type 1 diabetes.

V and J are TRBV7-8 and TRBJ2-3; 10 nucleotides line up with TRBD2. The CDR3 covers 16 residues. Germline-derived CDR1 and CDR2 are SGHVS and FQNEAQ. Trimming took 3 bases from V and 9 from J; bases not matched to a gene: 12. The CDR3 here is CASSFYLAGERQTQYF. As DNA, the CDR3 is TGTGCCAGCAGCTTCTATCTAGCGGGAGAAAGGCAAACGCAGTATTTT.

The chain recombines TRBV4-1 with TRBJ1-6, with a possible D match to TRBD1 (5 bases). The CDR3 is 18 residues long. Trimming stripped 0 bases from V and 8 bases from J, with 20 bases between. From germline, CDR1 is MGHRA and CDR2 YSYEKL. The CDR3 loop is CASSQEGADTQRDSPLHF. The DNA of the CDR3 is TGCGCCAGCAGCCAAGAAGGGGCCGATACCCAAAGGGATTCACCCCTCCACTTT.

In this sample, this clone turned up once. The chain has TRBV7-2 and TRBJ1-5, with no clear D. The CDR3 runs 13 residues. The ends were cut back, 7 bases at V and 6 bases at J, with 13 bases in the middle. Germline CDR1 is SGHTA and CDR2 is FQGNSA. DNA of the CDR3: TGTGCCAGCACGAAAGCCGCAGGTCAGCCCCAGCATTTT. Its protein is CASTKAAGQPQHF.

The chain combines TRBV28 with TRBJ2-1, with TRBD2 matching 13 bases. Trimming cost V 8 bases and J 6 bases; bases outside gene matches: 4. Germline lookup yields CDR1 MDHEN and CDR2 SYDVKM. This CDR3 has 14 residues. The CDR3 DNA sequence: TGTGCCAGCGGACTAGCGGGGGTACCCAATGAGCAGTTCTTC. Translation gives CASGLAGVPNEQFF. Looking up the rest from reference TRBV28 and TRBJ2-1 gives the full variable domain: DVKVTQSSRYLVKRTGEKVFLECVQDMDHENMFWYRQDPGLGLRLIYFSYDVKMKEKGDIPEGYSVSREKKERFSLILESASTNQTSMYLCASGLAGVPNEQFFGPGTRLTVL.

This clone was picked up one time. The chain combines TRBV6-6 with TRBJ1-2; a weak D match, TRBD1 (5 bases). V gave up 4 bases and J gave up 1 base, with 10 bases separating them. Germline CDR1 MNHNY, CDR2 SVGAGI (reference sequence). This CDR3 has 14 amino acids. The CDR3: CASSSETVNYGYTF. CDR3 nucleotide sequence: TGTGCCAGCAGTTCGGAGACAGTTAACTATGGCTACACCTTC.

Only a few counts were recorded for this clone. The J gene is TRBJ2-5, the V gene TRBV9; D gene unclear. V was clipped by 1 base and J by 0 bases, with 7 bases between them. This CDR3 has 14 amino acids. Germline CDR1 is SGDLS and CDR2 is YYNGEE. This CDR3 reads CASSVREYQETQYF. The CDR3 region has the DNA TGTGCCAGCAGCGTACGAGAATACCAAGAGACCCAGTACTTC.

This clone showed up just once. In DNA, the CDR3 is TGCGCCAGCAGCCAAGGCTTCGGGACTAGGGACAATGAGCAGTTCTTC. It codes for CASSQGFGTRDNEQFF. The chain carries TRBV4-3 and TRBJ2-1; 8 bases match TRBD2. After removal of 1 base from V and 5 bases from J, the junction contained 7 bases not matched to a gene. The CDR3 loop spans 16 amino acids. Germline values: CDR1 LGHNA, CDR2 YSLEER.

The V call is TRBV7-6, the J call TRBJ1-3; TRBD1 matches at 10 bases. The CDR3 length is 14 residues. CDR1 is SGHVS and CDR2 is FNYEAQ in the germline V gene. V lost 10 bases to trimming and J lost 9 bases; unmatched junction nucleotides: 12. CDR3 sequence: CAILPDGQGGTIYF. Written as DNA, the CDR3 is TGTGCCATCCTACCGGACGGACAGGGGGGCACCATATATTTT.

The rearrangement links TRBV7-2 to TRBJ1-4, with D perhaps matching TRBD1 (6 bases). Trimming left V 0 bases short and J 0 bases short, with 11 bases between. CDR1 and CDR2 from the germline V gene are SGHTA and FQGNSA. There are 17 residues in the CDR3. The CDR3 DNA sequence: TGTGCCAGCAGCTTAGCGGTGCAGGGGTCAACTAATGAAAAACTGTTTTTT. Its protein product is CASSLAVQGSTNEKLFF.

The V call is TRBV28, the J call TRBJ2-7, with 8 bases aligning to TRBD1. The V gene end was trimmed by 7 bases and the J gene end by 7 bases; junction bases not matched to a gene: 15. Per germline, CDR1 MDHEN and CDR2 SYDVKM. The CDR3 has 15 amino acids. The CDR3 spells CASISQGQGSKEQYF. The CDR3 DNA reads TGTGCCAGCATCTCGCAAGGACAGGGTTCTAAAGAGCAGTACTTC.

The chain is built from TRBV28 and TRBJ2-3, with 10 nucleotides matching TRBD1. CDR3 size: 13 residues. CDR1 MDHEN and CDR2 SYDVKM come from the germline V gene. With V trimmed by 10 bases and J by 3 bases, 4 bases remained unmatched. The DNA of the CDR3 is TGTGCCATCCGGGACAGGGGTACAGATACGCAGTATTTT. It yields the protein CAIRDRGTDTQYF.

This chain connects TRBV7-9 to TRBJ2-5; TRBD1 matches 10 bases. Germline loops: CDR1 SEHNR, CDR2 FQNEAQ (reference sequence). J was trimmed by 5 bases and V by 5 bases; bases with no gene match: 11. The CDR3 sequence is 16 residues long. CDR3: CASSPYIGTGVETQYF. The CDR3 DNA reads TGTGCCAGCAGCCCTTATATAGGGACAGGGGTGGAGACCCAGTACTTC.

The V call is TRBV19, the J call TRBJ2-4, with 7 bases identical to TRBD1. From germline, CDR1 is LNHDA and CDR2 SQIVND (reference sequence). The CDR3 consists of 14 residues. The V segment lost 5 bases and the J segment 9 bases; nucleotides outside the gene matches: 10. The CDR3 loop is CASSAGTEYGIQYF. The CDR3 bases are TGTGCCAGTAGTGCTGGGACAGAGTATGGCATTCAGTACTTC.

This clone turned up a few times. The chain carries TRBV5-1 and TRBJ2-2; TRBD2 matches 13 bases. Germline V lookup: CDR1 SGHRS, CDR2 YFSETQ. CDR3 size: 17 residues. J lost 6 bases, V lost 4 bases, and 9 bases had no gene match. The CDR3 reads CASSLGEGLAGAGELFF. Written as DNA, the CDR3 is TGCGCCAGCAGCCTAGGCGAAGGACTAGCGGGAGCCGGGGAGCTGTTTTTT. Drawing the rest from reference TRBV5-1 and TRBJ2-2, the complete variable domain is KAGVTQTPRYLIKTRGQQVTLSCSPISGHRSVSWYQQTPGQGLQFLFEYFSETQRNKGNFPGRFSGRQFSNSRSEMNVSTLELGDSALYLCASSLGEGLAGAGELFFGEGSRLTVL.

The chain uses TRBV4-2 and TRBJ1-3; 11 bases fit TRBD1. Germline CDR1 reads LGHNA; CDR2 reads YNFKEQ. Trimming at V came to 5 bases and at J to 5 bases, leaving 5 bases not matched to a gene. CDR3 length: 15 amino acids. CDR3 loop: CASSTDRGLRNTIYF. The CDR3 nucleotides read TGTGCCAGCAGCACGGACAGGGGGCTAAGAAACACCATATATTTT.

The rearrangement joins TRBV7-2 to TRBJ2-1; 7 positions match TRBD2. Trimming at V came to 5 bases and at J to 7 bases, leaving 11 bases not matched to a gene. In germline, CDR1 is SGHTA, CDR2 FQGNSA. This CDR3 comprises 15 residues. CDR3 sequence: CASSQRGGGWNEQFF. Here the CDR3 DNA reads TGTGCCAGCAGCCAAAGGGGCGGGGGATGGAATGAGCAGTTCTTC.

The chain recombines TRBV19 with TRBJ1-5, with 7 bases lining up with TRBD1. Germline loops: CDR1 LNHDA, CDR2 SQIVND (reference sequence). This CDR3 has 13 residues. J gave up 5 bases and V 10 bases, and 8 bases lay outside the gene matches. The CDR3 loop is CATGQALYQPQHF. CDR3 coding DNA: TGTGCCACCGGACAGGCCCTCTATCAGCCCCAGCATTTT.

The chain employs TRBV10-3 and TRBJ2-2; D is unresolved. The germline V gene has CDR1 ENHRY and CDR2 SYGVKD. The CDR3 covers 14 residues. Trimming cost V 1 base and J 5 bases, with 8 bases left between them. CDR3 protein: CAISELKETGELFF. As DNA, the CDR3 is TGTGCCATCAGTGAGTTGAAGGAGACCGGGGAGCTGTTTTTT.

There are a few counts of this clone. The chain links TRBV28 to TRBJ2-1; TRBD2 aligns across 10 bases. The CDR3 is 15 amino acids. CDR1 and CDR2 from the germline V gene are MDHEN and SYDVKM. The junction had 7 bases not matched to a gene; V was cut back by 2 bases and J by 9 bases. The CDR3 is CASSLLAGVSSEQFF. The CDR3 nucleotides read TGTGCCAGCAGTTTACTAGCGGGAGTCAGTAGTGAGCAGTTCTTC. The whole variable domain, filled in from reference TRBV28 and TRBJ2-1, reads DVKVTQSSRYLVKRTGEKVFLECVQDMDHENMFWYRQDPGLGLRLIYFSYDVKMKEKGDIPEGYSVSREKKERFSLILESASTNQTSMYLCASSLLAGVSSEQFFGPGTRLTVL.

V and J are TRBV4-1 and TRBJ2-3; D perhaps matches TRBD2 (5 bases). V was clipped by 3 bases and J by 4 bases, with 14 bases between them. Per germline, CDR1 MGHRA and CDR2 YSYEKL. The CDR3 has 15 residues. The CDR3 here is CASSQQDIGADTQYF. CDR3 nucleotides: TGCGCCAGCAGCCAGCAAGATATCGGGGCAGATACGCAGTATTTT.

There are a few counts of this clone. J is TRBJ2-7 and V is TRBV4-3; TRBD2 matches 10 bases. V trimming: 0 bases; J trimming: 4 bases; junction bases outside the gene matches: 12. This CDR3 spans 18 amino acids. Germline V CDR1 and CDR2: LGHNA, YSLEER. The CDR3, as DNA: TGCGCCAGCAGCCAAGATCTGGCTAGCGGGGGTAGGGTTTACGAGCAGTACTTC. It translates to CASSQDLASGGRVYEQYF.

The genes are TRBV9 and TRBJ2-1; TRBD2 is a possible D gene (6 bases). V gave up 2 bases and J gave up 0 bases, with 9 bases separating them. The length of the CDR3 is 15 residues. The germline CDR1 and CDR2 sequences are SGDLS and YYNGEE. Here the CDR3 DNA reads TGTGCCAGCAGCGTGAGCGGGTACTCCTACAATGAGCAGTTCTTC. This translates into CASSVSGYSYNEQFF.

This clone was detected only a few times. The chain couples TRBV21-1 to TRBJ1-2; TRBD1 is the table's D call, not checked against the DNA. TRBV21-1 is classified as a pseudogene. The CDR3 loop spans 14 amino acids. For the CDR3, the DNA is TGTGCCAGCAGCCGCAGAGTCTACAGGGTTGGCTACACCTTC. Protein sequence: CASSRRVYRVGYTF.

This clone occurred a few times. This chain uses TRBV7-9 with TRBJ2-7; no firm D call. The CDR3 consists of 14 residues. Germline V gives CDR1 SEHNR, CDR2 FQNEAQ (reference sequence). Deletions cut 5 bases from V and 5 bases from J, with 16 bases between. CDR3 sequence reads: CASSPSLVADEQYF. Here the CDR3 DNA reads TGTGCCAGCAGCCCGTCCCTAGTGGCTGACGAGCAGTACTTC. The whole variable domain, filled in from reference TRBV7-9 and TRBJ2-7, reads DTGVSQNPRHKITKRGQNVTFRCDPISEHNRLYWYRQTLGQGPEFLTYFQNEAQLEKSRLLSDRFSAERPKGSFSTLEIQRTEQGDSAMYLCASSPSLVADEQYFGPGTRLTVT.

The chain employs TRBV28 and TRBJ1-2, with a weak D call TRBD1 (6 bases). This CDR3 comprises 13 residues. V lost 10 bases and J 0 bases, leaving 12 bases between the germline ends. Germline-derived CDR1 and CDR2 are MDHEN and SYDVKM. The CDR3 coding sequence is TGTGCCATTAATGCAGGGGCTAACTATGGCTACACCTTC. The encoded protein is CAINAGANYGYTF.

The J gene is TRBJ1-4, the V gene TRBV4-3, with D perhaps TRBD1 (6 bases). Germline V gene lookup returns CDR1 LGHNA and CDR2 YSLEER. The CDR3 runs 13 residues. V lost 4 bases and J 8 bases, leaving 11 bases between the germline ends. CDR3 bases: TGCGCCAGCAGCCTTAACAGGGAGGAAAAACTGTTTTTT. The encoded protein is CASSLNREEKLFF.